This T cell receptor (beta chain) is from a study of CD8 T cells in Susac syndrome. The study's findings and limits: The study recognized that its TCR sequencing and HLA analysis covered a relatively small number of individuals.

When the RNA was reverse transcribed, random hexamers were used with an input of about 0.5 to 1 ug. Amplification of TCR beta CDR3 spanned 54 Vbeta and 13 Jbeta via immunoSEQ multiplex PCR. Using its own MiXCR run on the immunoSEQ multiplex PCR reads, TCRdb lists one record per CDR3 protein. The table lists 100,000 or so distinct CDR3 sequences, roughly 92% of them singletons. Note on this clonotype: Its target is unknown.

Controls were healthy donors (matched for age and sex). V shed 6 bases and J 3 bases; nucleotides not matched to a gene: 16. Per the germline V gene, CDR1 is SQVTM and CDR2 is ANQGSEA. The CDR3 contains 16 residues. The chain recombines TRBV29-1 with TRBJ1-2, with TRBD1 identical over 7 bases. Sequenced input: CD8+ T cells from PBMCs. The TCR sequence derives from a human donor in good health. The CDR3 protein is CSVPYRTPGQYYGYTF. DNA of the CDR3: TGCAGCGTCCCATATCGTACTCCGGGACAGTACTATGGCTACACCTTC.